Listed below are T cell receptor beta chains from one sample, sequenced in a study of CD4+ T cells in melanoma. Assay used: immunoSEQ multiplex PCR; TCRdb lists only in-frame clones, some missing. The sample has more than 12,000 clones; 63% are singletons. The sequencing input was cells from a culture (not recorded whether cultured in vitro). These receptors all come from a human donor with melanoma. Both conserved end residues are part of each CDR3. The order of the fields is J gene, V gene, clone size, D gene, CDR3 protein, CDR3 DNA. The D gene is left open where the match is weak. Clone size appears in some rows only: once, few, many, or a class for an expanded clone.

J: TRBJ1-3; V: TRBV30; size: .; D: TRBD1; CDR3: CAWSAGGFSGNTIYF; DNA: TGTGCCTGGAGTGCAGGGGGTTTCTCTGGAAACACCATATATTTT
J: TRBJ2-2; V: TRBV5-4; size: .; D: TRBD2; CDR3: CASSLGLAGANTGELFF; DNA: TGTGCCAGCAGCTTGGGACTAGCGGGGGCGAACACCGGGGAGCTGTTTTTT
J: TRBJ2-3; V: TRBV2; size: .; D: TRBD2; CDR3: CASRAQRGRTDTQYF; DNA: TGTGCCAGCAGAGCTCAGCGGGGTAGGACAGATACGCAGTATTTT
J: TRBJ1-1; V: TRBV4-1; size: .; D: .; CDR3: CASSQGQTSTEAFF; DNA: TGCGCCAGCAGCCAAGGTCAAACCAGCACTGAAGCTTTCTTT
J: TRBJ1-1; V: TRBV30; size: few; D: .; CDR3: CAWSGQYLMNTEAFF; DNA: TGTGCCTGGAGTGGACAGTACCTAATGAACACTGAAGCTTTCTTT
J: TRBJ1-2; V: TRBV10-3; size: .; D: TRBD1; CDR3: CAISEARQGANYGYTF; DNA: TGTGCCATCAGTGAGGCTAGACAGGGGGCGAACTATGGCTACACCTTC
J: TRBJ2-3; V: TRBV5-1; size: few; D: .; CDR3: CASSFGARRNTDTQYF; DNA: TGCGCCAGCAGCTTTGGGGCCAGGAGGAACACAGATACGCAGTATTTT
J: TRBJ1-1; V: TRBV5-1; size: few; D: TRBD1; CDR3: CASSFSRGTTEAFF; DNA: TGCGCCAGCAGCTTTTCCAGGGGGACCACTGAAGCTTTCTTT
J: TRBJ2-5; V: TRBV6-1; size: .; D: .; CDR3: CASSPGVGGRETQYF; DNA: TGTGCCAGCAGTCCTGGTGTTGGGGGGCGGGAGACCCAGTACTTC
J: TRBJ1-5; V: TRBV5-4; size: few; D: .; CDR3: CASSLAPGTNQPQHF; DNA: TGTGCCAGCAGCTTGGCCCCAGGGACGAATCAGCCCCAGCATTTT
J: TRBJ2-3; V: TRBV5-1; size: .; D: TRBD1; CDR3: CASSTWTGRTDTQYF; DNA: TGCGCCAGCAGCACCTGGACAGGGAGAACAGATACGCAGTATTTT
J: TRBJ1-3; V: TRBV30; size: .; D: TRBD1; CDR3: CAWDIRGPGNTIYF; DNA: TGTGCCTGGGACATCAGGGGGCCTGGAAACACCATATATTTT
J: TRBJ1-1; V: TRBV27; size: few; D: .; CDR3: CASCCVADSMNTEAFF; DNA: TGTGCCAGCTGCTGTGTCGCGGACAGTATGAACACTGAAGCTTTCTTT
J: TRBJ2-2; V: TRBV5-1; size: .; D: .; CDR3: CASSLRQQTGELFF; DNA: TGCGCCAGCAGCTTAAGGCAGCAAACCGGGGAGCTGTTTTTT
J: TRBJ2-1; V: TRBV2; size: .; D: .; CDR3: CASLQETSYNEQFF; DNA: TGTGCCAGCCTACAGGAGACTTCCTACAATGAGCAGTTCTTC
J: TRBJ1-2; V: TRBV6-6; size: .; D: TRBD1; CDR3: CASIWGQGARYGYTF; DNA: TGTGCCAGCATTTGGGGGCAGGGGGCGCGGTATGGCTACACCTTC
J: TRBJ1-5; V: TRBV30; size: few; D: .; CDR3: CAWSLGFNQPQHF; DNA: TGTGCCTGGAGTCTGGGGTTCAATCAGCCCCAGCATTTT
J: TRBJ1-6; V: TRBV27; size: .; D: .; CDR3: CASSVIPPETGPDPLHF; DNA: TGTGCCAGCAGTGTCATCCCCCCGGAGACAGGACCCGATCCCCTCCACTTT
J: TRBJ1-4; V: TRBV6-1; size: .; D: .; CDR3: CASRSGGSGNEKLFF; DNA: TGTGCCAGCAGATCCGGGGGGTCTGGTAATGAAAAACTGTTTTTT
J: TRBJ1-6; V: TRBV7-8; size: .; D: .; CDR3: CASSLAFDRQAPLHF; DNA: TGTGCCAGCAGCTTAGCGTTCGATCGGCAGGCACCCCTCCACTTT
J: TRBJ2-7; V: TRBV4-1; size: few; D: .; CDR3: CASSQGPLTPYEQYF; DNA: TGCGCCAGCAGCCAAGGACCCCTCACTCCCTACGAGCAGTACTTC
J: TRBJ1-1; V: TRBV6-5; size: .; D: TRBD1; CDR3: CATGTGVGMNTEAFF; DNA: TGTGCCACCGGGACAGGGGTGGGTATGAACACTGAAGCTTTCTTT
J: TRBJ2-1; V: TRBV10-1; size: .; D: TRBD1; CDR3: CASNPPTGQGDVNEQFF; DNA: TGCGCCAGCAATCCCCCTACGGGACAGGGGGACGTGAATGAGCAGTTCTTC
J: TRBJ2-2; V: TRBV11-3; size: .; D: .; CDR3: CASSLMAHTGELFF; DNA: TGTGCCAGCAGCTTAATGGCCCACACCGGGGAGCTGTTTTTT
J: TRBJ2-2; V: TRBV7-6; size: .; D: .; CDR3: CASSPRDFYTGELFF; DNA: TGTGCCAGCAGCCCCAGAGACTTCTACACCGGGGAGCTGTTTTTT
J: TRBJ2-5; V: TRBV7-9; size: .; D: TRBD2; CDR3: CASSLDLAGGLETQYF; DNA: TGTGCCAGCAGCTTGGATCTAGCGGGGGGCTTGGAGACCCAGTACTTC
J: TRBJ1-4; V: TRBV11-2; size: once; D: .; CDR3: CASSTPTSNEKLFF; DNA: TGTGCCAGCAGCACCCCGACCTCGAATGAAAAACTGTTTTTT
J: TRBJ1-4; V: TRBV30; size: few; D: .; CDR3: CAMAREGWEKLFF; DNA: TGTGCTATGGCTCGAGAGGGGTGGGAAAAACTGTTTTTT
J: TRBJ2-3; V: TRBV11-2; size: .; D: TRBD1; CDR3: CASSSGTGGFGDTQYF; DNA: TGTGCCAGCAGCTCAGGGACAGGGGGGTTCGGGGATACGCAGTATTTT
J: TRBJ1-2; V: TRBV28; size: .; D: .; CDR3: CASSSTPEGGRRYGYTF; DNA: TGTGCCAGCAGCTCCACCCCCGAGGGAGGGCGCCGCTATGGCTACACCTTC
J: TRBJ2-1; V: TRBV5-5; size: once; D: TRBD1; CDR3: CASRQWTGDGEQFF; DNA: TGTGCCAGCAGGCAATGGACAGGGGATGGTGAGCAGTTCTTC
J: TRBJ1-5; V: TRBV6-5; size: .; D: TRBD1; CDR3: CASSTGGGQPQHF; DNA: TGTGCCAGCAGTACAGGGGGCGGTCAGCCCCAGCATTTT